Sequencing of this T cell receptor beta chain was carried out in a study of T cell responses to AZD1222 COVID-19 vaccine. Trimming took 7 bases from V and 2 from J, leaving 14 bases between them. The germline V gene has CDR1 LNHDA and CDR2 SQIVND (reference sequence). The CDR3 contains 14 residues. The protocol was immunoSEQ multiplex PCR, while the TCRdb copy is restricted to in-frame clones and leaves out a portion. The profile covers roughly 150,000 clones, with approximately 94% appearing a single time and approximately 9% taken by the ten largest. The rearrangement joins TRBV19 to TRBJ2-5; perhaps TRBD2 as D (6 bases). The sequence was obtained from an adult in good health. The specimen comprised peripheral blood, sampled on day 0 of AZD1222 vaccination. The CDR3 here is CASTNLGGQETQYF. The CDR3, as DNA: TGTGCCAGTACTAATCTGGGGGGTCAAGAGACCCAGTACTTC. Drawing the rest from reference TRBV19 and TRBJ2-5, the complete variable domain is DGGITQSPKYLFRKEGQNVTLSCEQNLNHDAMYWYRQDPGQGLRLIYYSQIVNDFQKGDIAEGYSVSREKKESFPLTVTSAQKNPTAFYLCASTNLGGQETQYFGPGTRLLVL.